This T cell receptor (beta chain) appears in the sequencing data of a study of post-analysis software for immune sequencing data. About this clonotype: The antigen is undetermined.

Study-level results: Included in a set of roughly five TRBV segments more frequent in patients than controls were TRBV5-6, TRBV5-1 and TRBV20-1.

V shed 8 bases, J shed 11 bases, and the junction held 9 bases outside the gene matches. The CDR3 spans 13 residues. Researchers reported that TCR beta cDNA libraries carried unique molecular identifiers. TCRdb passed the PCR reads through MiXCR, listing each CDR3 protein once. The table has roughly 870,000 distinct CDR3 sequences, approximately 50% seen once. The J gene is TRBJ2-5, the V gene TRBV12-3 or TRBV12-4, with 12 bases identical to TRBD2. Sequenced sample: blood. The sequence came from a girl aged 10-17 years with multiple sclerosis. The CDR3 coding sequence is TGTGCCAGCGGTATACTAGCGGGAGGAGAGCAGTACTTC. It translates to CASGILAGGEQYF.